This TCR beta chain emerged from a study of T cells in Graves' hyperthyroidism and ophthalmopathy. The CDR3 sequence is 16 residues long. Looked up from germline, CDR1 is MDHEN and CDR2 is SYDVKM. V was pared by 5 bases and J by 0 bases, with 11 bases between. The investigators amplified TCR beta CDR3 regions from RNA transcripts. Using the HTBI primer set, a first-round RT-PCR was run on the TCR CDR3. TCRdb called the multiplex PCR reads again in MiXCR, with one record for every CDR3 protein. The table records more than 250,000 distinct CDR3 sequences, nearly 15% of them present only once. Blood was sampled at initial diagnosis of hyperthyroidism, prior to onset of any ophthalmopathy symptoms.

The V gene is TRBV28, the J gene TRBJ2-6; D not resolved. This clonotype was obtained from a woman aged 50 to 60 with Graves' hyperthyroidism that later progressed to Graves' ophthalmopathy. The source material was blood. CDR3 amino acids: CASSAPAASGANVLTF. CDR3 bases: TGTGCCAGCAGTGCCCCCGCCGCCTCTGGGGCCAACGTCCTGACTTTC. Variable domain in full (rest from reference TRBV28 and TRBJ2-6): DVKVTQSSRYLVKRTGEKVFLECVQDMDHENMFWYRQDPGLGLRLIYFSYDVKMKEKGDIPEGYSVSREKKERFSLILESASTNQTSMYLCASSAPAASGANVLTFGAGSRLTVL.